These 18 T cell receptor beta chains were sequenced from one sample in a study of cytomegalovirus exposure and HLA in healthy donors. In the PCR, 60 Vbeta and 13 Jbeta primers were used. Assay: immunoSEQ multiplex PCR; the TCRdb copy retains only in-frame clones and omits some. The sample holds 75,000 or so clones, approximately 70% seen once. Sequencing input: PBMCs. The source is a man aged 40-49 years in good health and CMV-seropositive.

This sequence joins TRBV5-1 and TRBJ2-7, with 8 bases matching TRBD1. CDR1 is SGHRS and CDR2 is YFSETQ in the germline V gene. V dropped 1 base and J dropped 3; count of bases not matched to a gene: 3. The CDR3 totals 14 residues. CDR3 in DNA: TGCGCCAGCAGCTTGTCACAGGGGGACTACGAGCAGTACGTC. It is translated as CASSLSQGDYEQYV.

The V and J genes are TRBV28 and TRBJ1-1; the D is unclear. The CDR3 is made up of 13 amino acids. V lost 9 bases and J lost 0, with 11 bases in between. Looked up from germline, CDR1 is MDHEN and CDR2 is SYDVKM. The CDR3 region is CASVGGVNTEAFF. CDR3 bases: TGTGCCAGTGTAGGTGGAGTGAACACTGAAGCTTTCTTT.

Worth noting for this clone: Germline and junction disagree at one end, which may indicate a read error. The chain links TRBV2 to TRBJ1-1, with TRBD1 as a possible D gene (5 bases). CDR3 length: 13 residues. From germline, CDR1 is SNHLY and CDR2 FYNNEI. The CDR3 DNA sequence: TGTGCCACCAGTCGGGGGGGGAACACTGAAGCTTTCTTT. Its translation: CATSRGGNTEAFF. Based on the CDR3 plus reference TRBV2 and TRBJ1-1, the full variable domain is EPEVTQTPSHQVTQMGQEVILRCVPISNHLYFYWYRQILGQKVEFLVSFYNNEISEKSEIFDDQFSVERPDGSNFTLKIRSTKLEDSAMYFCATSRGGNTEAFFGQGTRLTVV.

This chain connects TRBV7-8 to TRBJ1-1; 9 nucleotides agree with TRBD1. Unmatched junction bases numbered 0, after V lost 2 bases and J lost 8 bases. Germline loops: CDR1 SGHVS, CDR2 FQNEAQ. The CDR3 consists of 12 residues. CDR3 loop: CASSLTGGEAFF. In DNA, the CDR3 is TGTGCCAGCAGCTTAACAGGGGGCGAAGCTTTCTTT. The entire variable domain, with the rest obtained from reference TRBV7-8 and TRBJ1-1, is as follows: GAGVSQSPRYKVAKRGQDVALRCDPISGHVSLFWYQQALGQGPEFLTYFQNEAQLDKSGLPSDRFFAERPEGSVSTLKIQRTQQEDSAVYLCASSLTGGEAFFGQGTRLTVV.

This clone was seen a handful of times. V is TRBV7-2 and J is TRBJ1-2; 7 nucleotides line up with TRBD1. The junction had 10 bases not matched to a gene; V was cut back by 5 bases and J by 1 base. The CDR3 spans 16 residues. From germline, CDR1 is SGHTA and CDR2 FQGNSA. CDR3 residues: CASSTRQGGLNYGYTF. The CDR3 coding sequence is TGTGCCAGCAGCACCCGACAGGGCGGCCTTAACTATGGCTACACCTTC.

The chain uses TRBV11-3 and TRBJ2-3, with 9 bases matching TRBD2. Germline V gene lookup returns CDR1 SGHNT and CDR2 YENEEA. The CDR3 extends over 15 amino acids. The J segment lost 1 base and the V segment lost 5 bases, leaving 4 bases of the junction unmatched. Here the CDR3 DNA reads TGTGCCAGCAGCCCCCGGACTAGCGGCACAGATACGCAGTATTTT. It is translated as CASSPRTSGTDTQYF.

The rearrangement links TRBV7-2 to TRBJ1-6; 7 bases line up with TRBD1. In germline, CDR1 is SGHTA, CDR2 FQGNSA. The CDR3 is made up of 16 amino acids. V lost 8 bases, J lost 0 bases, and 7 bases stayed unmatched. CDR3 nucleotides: TGTGCCAGCGCTACGACAGGGATCTCCTATAATTCACCCCTCCACTTT. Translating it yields CASATTGISYNSPLHF.

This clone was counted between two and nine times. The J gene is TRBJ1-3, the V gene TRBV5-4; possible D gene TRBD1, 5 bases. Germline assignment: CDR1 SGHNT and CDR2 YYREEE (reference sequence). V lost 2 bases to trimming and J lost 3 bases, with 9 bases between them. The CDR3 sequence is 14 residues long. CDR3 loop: CASSLGRVGNTIYF. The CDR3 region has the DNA TGTGCCAGCAGCTTAGGCAGGGTTGGAAACACCATATATTTT.

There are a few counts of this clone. The CDR3 sequence is CASSSGRTSWDEQYF. The CDR3, as DNA: TGCGCCAGCAGCTCCGGGAGGACTAGCTGGGACGAGCAGTACTTC. The chain joins TRBV5-1 to TRBJ2-7; TRBD2 aligns across 8 bases. The germline V gene has CDR1 SGHRS and CDR2 YFSETQ. The length of the CDR3 is 15 residues. V gave up 3 bases and J gave up 5 bases; unmatched junction bases: 10. The full variable domain, with the rest looked up from reference TRBV5-1 and TRBJ2-7, is KAGVTQTPRYLIKTRGQQVTLSCSPISGHRSVSWYQQTPGQGLQFLFEYFSETQRNKGNFPGRFSGRQFSNSRSEMNVSTLELGDSALYLCASSSGRTSWDEQYFGPGTRLTVT.

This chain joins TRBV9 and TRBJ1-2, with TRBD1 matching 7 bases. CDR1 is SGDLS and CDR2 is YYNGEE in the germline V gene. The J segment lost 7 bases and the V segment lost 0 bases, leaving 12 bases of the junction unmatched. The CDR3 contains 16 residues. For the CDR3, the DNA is TGTGCCAGCAGCGTAGATTCGACAGGGTCTTTGAGTGGCTACACCTTC. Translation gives CASSVDSTGSLSGYTF. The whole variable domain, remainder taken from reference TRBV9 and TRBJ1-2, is DSGVTQTPKHLITATGQRVTLRCSPRSGDLSVYWYQQSLDQGLQFLIQYYNGEERAKGNILERFSAQQFPDLHSELNLSSLELGDSALYFCASSVDSTGSLSGYTFGSGTRLTVV.

CDR3 sequence: CASSGQGASRMNTEAFF. DNA of the CDR3: TGTGCCAGCAGTGGACAGGGGGCATCGAGGATGAACACTGAAGCTTTCTTT. V is TRBV5-4 and J is TRBJ1-1, with 11 bases lining up with TRBD1. The CDR3 has 17 residues. Trimming took 5 bases from V and 0 from J; bases not matched to a gene: 9. The germline CDR1 and CDR2 sequences are SGHNT and YYREEE (reference sequence).

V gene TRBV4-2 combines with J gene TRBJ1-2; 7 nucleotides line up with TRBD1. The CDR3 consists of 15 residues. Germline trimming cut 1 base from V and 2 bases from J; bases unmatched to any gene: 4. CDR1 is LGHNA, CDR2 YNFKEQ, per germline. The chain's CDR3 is CASSQGNRGNYGYTF. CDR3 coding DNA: TGTGCCAGCAGCCAAGGGAACAGGGGAAACTATGGCTACACCTTC.

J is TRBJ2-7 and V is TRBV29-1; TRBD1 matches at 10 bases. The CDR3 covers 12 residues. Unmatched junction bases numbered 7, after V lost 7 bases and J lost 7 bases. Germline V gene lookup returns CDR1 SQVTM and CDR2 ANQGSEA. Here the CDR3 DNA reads TGCAGCGCCTGGGACAGGGGAGGTGAGCAGTACTTC. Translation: CSAWDRGGEQYF.

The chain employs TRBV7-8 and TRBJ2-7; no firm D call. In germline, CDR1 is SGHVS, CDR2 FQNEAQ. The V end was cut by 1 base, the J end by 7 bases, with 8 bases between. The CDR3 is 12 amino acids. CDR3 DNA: TGTGCCAGCAGCTTAGATTCGAGAGAGCAGTACTTC. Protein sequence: CASSLDSREQYF.

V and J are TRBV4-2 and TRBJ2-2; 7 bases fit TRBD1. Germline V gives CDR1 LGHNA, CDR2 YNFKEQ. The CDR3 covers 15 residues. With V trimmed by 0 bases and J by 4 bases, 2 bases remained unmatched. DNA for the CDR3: TGTGCCAGCAGCCAAGAGACAGGGCCCACCGGGGAGCTGTTTTTT. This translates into CASSQETGPTGELFF.

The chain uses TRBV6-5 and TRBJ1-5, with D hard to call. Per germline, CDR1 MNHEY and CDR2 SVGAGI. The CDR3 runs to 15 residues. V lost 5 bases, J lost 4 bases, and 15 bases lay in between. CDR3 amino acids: CASSRSGSKNQPQHF. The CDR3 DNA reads TGTGCCAGCAGTCGAAGTGGTAGCAAAAATCAGCCCCAGCATTTT.

The CDR3 DNA reads TGCGCCAGCAGCCATAATCGGTTATTGAGTGCAACTAATGAAAAACTGTTTTTT. This codes for CASSHNRLLSATNEKLFF. The rearrangement joins TRBV4-1 to TRBJ1-4; D gene uncertain. There are 18 residues in the CDR3. In germline, CDR1 is MGHRA, CDR2 YSYEKL. With 3 bases removed from V and 0 bases from J, the gap between germline ends came to 17 bases.

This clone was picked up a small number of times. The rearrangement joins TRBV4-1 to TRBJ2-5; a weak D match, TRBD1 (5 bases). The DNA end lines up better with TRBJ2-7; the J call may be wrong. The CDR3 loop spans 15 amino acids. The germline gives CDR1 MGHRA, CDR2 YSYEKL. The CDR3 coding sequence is TGCGCCAGCAGCCAAGACCGGACAAATCCCTACGAGCAGTACTTC. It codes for CASSQDRTNPYEQYF.